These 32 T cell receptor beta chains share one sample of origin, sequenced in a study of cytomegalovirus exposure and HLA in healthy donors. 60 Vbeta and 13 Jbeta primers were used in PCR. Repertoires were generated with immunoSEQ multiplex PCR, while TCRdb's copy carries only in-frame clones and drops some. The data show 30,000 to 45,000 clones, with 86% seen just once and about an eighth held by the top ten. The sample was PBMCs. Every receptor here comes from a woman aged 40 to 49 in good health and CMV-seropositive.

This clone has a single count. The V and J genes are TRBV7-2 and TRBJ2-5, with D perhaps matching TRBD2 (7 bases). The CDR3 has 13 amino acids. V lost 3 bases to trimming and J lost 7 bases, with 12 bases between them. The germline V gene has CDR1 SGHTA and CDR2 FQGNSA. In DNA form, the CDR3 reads TGTGCCAGCAGCTTGGCGGGGGCCGGGACCCAGTACTTC. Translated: CASSLAGAGTQYF.

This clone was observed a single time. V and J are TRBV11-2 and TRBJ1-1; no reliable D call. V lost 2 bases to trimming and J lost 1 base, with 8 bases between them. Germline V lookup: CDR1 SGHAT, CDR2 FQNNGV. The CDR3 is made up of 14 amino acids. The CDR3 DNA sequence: TGTGCCAGCAGCTTACTGGGCCCGAACACTGAAGCTTTCTTT. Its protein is CASSLLGPNTEAFF.

The CDR3 region is CASSLESAGGIPGELFF. The CDR3 coding sequence is TGTGCCAGCAGCTTGGAGAGTGCAGGGGGGATTCCCGGGGAGCTGTTTTTT. J is TRBJ2-2 and V is TRBV7-6; possibly TRBD1 for D (7 bases). There are 17 residues in the CDR3. The germline gives CDR1 SGHVS, CDR2 FNYEAQ. Between the trimmed V and J ends, which lost 3 bases and 6 bases, there was a span of 20 bases.

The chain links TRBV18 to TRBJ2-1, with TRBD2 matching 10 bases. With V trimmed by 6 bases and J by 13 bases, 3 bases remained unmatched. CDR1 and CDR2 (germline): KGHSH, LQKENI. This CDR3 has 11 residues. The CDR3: CASSQRGGQFF. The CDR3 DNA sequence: TGTGCCAGCTCCCAGCGGGGGGGCCAGTTCTTC.

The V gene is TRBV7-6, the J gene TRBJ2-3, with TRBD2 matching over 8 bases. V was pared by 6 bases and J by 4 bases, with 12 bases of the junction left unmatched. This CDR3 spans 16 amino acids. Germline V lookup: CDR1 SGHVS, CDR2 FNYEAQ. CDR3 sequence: CASRLAGSGVADTQYF. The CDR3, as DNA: TGTGCCAGCAGGCTAGCGGGTAGCGGGGTGGCAGATACGCAGTATTTT.

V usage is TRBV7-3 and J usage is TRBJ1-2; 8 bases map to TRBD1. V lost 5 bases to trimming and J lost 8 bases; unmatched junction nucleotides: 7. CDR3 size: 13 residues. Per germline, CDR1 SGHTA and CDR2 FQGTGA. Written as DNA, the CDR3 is TGTGCCAGCAGCACGACAGGGGAAGGCGGCTACACCTTC. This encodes CASSTTGEGGYTF.

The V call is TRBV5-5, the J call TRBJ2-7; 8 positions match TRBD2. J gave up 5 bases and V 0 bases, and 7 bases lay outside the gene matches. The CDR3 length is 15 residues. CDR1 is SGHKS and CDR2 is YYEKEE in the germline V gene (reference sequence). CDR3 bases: TGTGCCAGCAGCTTGGCCGGGGGGGGCAGGGACGAGCAGTACTTC. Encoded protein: CASSLAGGGRDEQYF.

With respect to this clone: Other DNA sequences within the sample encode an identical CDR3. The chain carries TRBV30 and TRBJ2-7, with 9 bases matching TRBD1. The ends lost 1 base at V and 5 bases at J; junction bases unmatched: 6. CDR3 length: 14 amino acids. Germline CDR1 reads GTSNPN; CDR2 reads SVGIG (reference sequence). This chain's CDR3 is CAWSATGGRNEQYF. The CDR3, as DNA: TGTGCCTGGAGTGCGACAGGGGGGAGGAACGAGCAGTACTTC.

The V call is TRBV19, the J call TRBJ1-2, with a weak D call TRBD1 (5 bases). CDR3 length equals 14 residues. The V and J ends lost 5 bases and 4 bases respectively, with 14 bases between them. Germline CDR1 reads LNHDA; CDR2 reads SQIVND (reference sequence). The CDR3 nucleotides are TGTGCCAGTAGTTGGCAGCAGGGAGGCTATGGCTACACCTTC. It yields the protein CASSWQQGGYGYTF.

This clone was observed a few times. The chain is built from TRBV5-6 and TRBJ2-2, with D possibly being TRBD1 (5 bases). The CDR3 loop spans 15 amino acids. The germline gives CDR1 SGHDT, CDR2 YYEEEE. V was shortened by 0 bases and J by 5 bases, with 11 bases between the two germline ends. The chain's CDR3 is CASSLGGARTGELFF. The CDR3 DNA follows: TGTGCCAGCAGCTTGGGTGGGGCTCGGACCGGGGAGCTGTTTTTT.

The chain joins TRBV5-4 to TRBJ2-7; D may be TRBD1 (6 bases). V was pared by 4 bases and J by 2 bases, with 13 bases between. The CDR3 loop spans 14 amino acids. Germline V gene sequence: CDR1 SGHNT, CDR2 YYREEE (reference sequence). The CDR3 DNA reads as TGTGCCAGCAGCCTTGGGGGCGCCACCTACGAGCAGTACTTC. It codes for CASSLGGATYEQYF.

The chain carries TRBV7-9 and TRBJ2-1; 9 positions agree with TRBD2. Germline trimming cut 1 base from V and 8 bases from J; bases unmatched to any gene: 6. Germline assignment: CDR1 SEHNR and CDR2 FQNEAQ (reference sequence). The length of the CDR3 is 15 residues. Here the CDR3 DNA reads TGTGCCAGCAGCTTAGGGGGGACTAGCTTGGATGAGCAGTTCTTC. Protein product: CASSLGGTSLDEQFF.

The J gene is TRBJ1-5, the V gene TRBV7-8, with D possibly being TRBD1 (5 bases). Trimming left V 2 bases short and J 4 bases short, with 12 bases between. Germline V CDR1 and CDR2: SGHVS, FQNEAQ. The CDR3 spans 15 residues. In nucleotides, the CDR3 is TGTGCCAGCAGCTTATCCCCGGGACTTAATCAGCCCCAGCATTTT. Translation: CASSLSPGLNQPQHF.

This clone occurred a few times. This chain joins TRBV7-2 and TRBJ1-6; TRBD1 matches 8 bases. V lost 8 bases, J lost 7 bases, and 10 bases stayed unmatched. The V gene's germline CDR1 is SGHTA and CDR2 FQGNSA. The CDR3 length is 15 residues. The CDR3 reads CASQDRGLRNSPLHF. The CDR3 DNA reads TGTGCCAGCCAAGACAGGGGCCTTCGAAATTCACCCCTCCACTTT. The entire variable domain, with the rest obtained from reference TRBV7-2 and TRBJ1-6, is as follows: GAGVSQSPSNKVTEKGKDVELRCDPISGHTALYWYRQSLGQGLEFLIYFQGNSAPDKSGLPSDRFSAERTGGSVSTLTIQRTQQEDSAVYLCASQDRGLRNSPLHFGNGTRLTVT.

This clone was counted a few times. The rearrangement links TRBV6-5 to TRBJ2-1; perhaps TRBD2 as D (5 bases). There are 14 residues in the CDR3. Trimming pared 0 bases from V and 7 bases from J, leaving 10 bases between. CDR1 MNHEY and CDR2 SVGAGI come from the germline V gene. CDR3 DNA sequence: TGTGCCAGCAGTTACTCGTTTGAGGGAAATGAGCAGTTCTTC. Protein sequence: CASSYSFEGNEQFF.

The CDR3 is CASSPQGLLFNQPQHF. As DNA, the CDR3 is TGTGCCAGCAGCCCCCAGGGTCTCCTATTCAATCAGCCCCAGCATTTT. V usage is TRBV7-2 and J usage is TRBJ1-5, with D possibly matching TRBD1 (5 bases). V was cut by 5 bases and J by 3 bases, with 17 bases left in between. The length of the CDR3 is 16 residues. CDR1 and CDR2 (germline): SGHTA, FQGNSA.

The CDR3: CASSFTRGSTEAFF. The CDR3 DNA follows: TGTGCCAGCAGCTTCACCAGGGGTAGTACTGAAGCTTTCTTT. V is TRBV11-2 and J is TRBJ1-1; the D gene is possibly TRBD1 (6 bases). Deletions cut 3 bases from V and 5 bases from J, with 13 bases between. CDR3 length: 14 amino acids. The germline gives CDR1 SGHAT, CDR2 FQNNGV.

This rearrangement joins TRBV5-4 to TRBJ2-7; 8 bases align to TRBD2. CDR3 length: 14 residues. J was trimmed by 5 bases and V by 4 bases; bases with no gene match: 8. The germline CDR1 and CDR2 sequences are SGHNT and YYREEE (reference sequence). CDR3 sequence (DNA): TGTGCCAGCAGCCCGGCCGGGGGGGTCCACGAGCAGTACTTC. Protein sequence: CASSPAGGVHEQYF.

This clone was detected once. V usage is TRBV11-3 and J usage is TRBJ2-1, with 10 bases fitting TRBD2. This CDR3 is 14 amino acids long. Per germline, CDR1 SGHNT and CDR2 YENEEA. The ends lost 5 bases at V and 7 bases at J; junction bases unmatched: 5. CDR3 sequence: CASSPRTSGNEQFF. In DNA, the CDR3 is TGTGCCAGCAGCCCAAGGACTAGCGGTAATGAGCAGTTCTTC.

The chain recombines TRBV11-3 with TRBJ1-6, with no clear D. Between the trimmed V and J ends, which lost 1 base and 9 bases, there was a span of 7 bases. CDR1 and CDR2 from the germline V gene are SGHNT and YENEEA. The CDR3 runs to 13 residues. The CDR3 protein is CASSLGSISPLHF. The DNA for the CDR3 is TGTGCCAGCAGCTTAGGTTCCATTTCACCCCTCCACTTT.

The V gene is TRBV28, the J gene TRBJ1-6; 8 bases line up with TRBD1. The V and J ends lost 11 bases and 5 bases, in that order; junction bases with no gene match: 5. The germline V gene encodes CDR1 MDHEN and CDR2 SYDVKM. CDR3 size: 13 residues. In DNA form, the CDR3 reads TGTGCCCTACGACAGGGGAATAATTCACCCCTCCACTTT. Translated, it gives CALRQGNNSPLHF.

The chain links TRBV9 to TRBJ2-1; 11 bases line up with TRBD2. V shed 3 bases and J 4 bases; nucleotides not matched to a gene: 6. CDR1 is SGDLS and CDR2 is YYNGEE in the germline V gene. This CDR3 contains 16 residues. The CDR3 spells CASSEGGLAVYNEQFF. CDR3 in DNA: TGTGCCAGCAGCGAGGGGGGACTAGCGGTTTACAATGAGCAGTTCTTC.

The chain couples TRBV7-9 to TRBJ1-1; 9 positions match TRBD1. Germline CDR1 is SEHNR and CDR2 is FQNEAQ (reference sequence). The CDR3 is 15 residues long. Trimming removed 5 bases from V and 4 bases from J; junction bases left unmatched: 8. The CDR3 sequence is CASSLQGALGTEAFF. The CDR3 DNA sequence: TGTGCCAGCAGCCTACAGGGGGCTCTAGGCACTGAAGCTTTCTTT.

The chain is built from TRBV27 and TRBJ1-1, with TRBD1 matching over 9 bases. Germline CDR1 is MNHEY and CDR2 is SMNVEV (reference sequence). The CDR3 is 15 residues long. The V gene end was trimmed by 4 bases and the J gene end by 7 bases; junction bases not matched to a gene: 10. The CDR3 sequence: CASSSSGTGIVEAFF. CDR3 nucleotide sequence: TGTGCCAGCAGTTCCTCCGGGACAGGGATTGTTGAAGCTTTCTTT.

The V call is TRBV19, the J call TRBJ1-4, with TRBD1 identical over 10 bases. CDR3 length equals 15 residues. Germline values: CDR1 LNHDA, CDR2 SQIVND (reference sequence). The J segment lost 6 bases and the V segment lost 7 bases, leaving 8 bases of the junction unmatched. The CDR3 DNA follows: TGTGCCAGTACCGTGACAGGGGGCGCGGATGAAAAACTGTTTTTT. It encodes CASTVTGGADEKLFF.

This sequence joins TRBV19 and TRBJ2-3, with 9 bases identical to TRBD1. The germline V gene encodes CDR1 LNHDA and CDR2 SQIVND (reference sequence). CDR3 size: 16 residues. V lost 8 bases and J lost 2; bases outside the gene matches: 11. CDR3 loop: CASRTGALITTDTQYF. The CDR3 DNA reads TGTGCCAGTCGGACAGGGGCCCTTATAACCACAGATACGCAGTATTTT.

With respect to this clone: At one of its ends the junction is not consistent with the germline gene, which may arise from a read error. Here the CDR3 reads CSSSLMPGTAKNIQYF. CDR3 coding DNA: TGTTCCAGCAGCTTAATGCCGGGTACGGCCAAAAACATTCAGTACTTC. The chain has TRBV7-9 and TRBJ2-4, with D hard to call. The CDR3 contains 16 residues. The germline CDR1 and CDR2 sequences are SEHNR and FQNEAQ (reference sequence). Variable domain in full (rest from reference TRBV7-9 and TRBJ2-4): DTGVSQNPRHKITKRGQNVTFRCDPISEHNRLYWYRQTLGQGPEFLTYFQNEAQLEKSRLLSDRFSAERPKGSFSTLEIQRTEQGDSAMYLCSSSLMPGTAKNIQYFGAGTRLSVL.

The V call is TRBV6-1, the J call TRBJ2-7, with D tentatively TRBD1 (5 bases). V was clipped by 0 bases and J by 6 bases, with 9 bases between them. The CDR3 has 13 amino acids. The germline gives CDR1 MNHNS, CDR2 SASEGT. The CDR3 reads CASSEAPGCEQYF. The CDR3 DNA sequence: TGTGCCAGCAGTGAAGCGCCAGGGTGCGAGCAGTACTTC.

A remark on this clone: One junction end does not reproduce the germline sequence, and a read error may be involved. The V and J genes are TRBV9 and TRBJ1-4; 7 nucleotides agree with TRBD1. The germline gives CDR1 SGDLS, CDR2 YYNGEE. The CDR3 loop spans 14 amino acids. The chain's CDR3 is CASSPGGTNEKLLF. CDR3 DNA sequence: TGTGCCAGCAGCCCAGGGGGAACTAATGAAAAACTGCTTTTT.

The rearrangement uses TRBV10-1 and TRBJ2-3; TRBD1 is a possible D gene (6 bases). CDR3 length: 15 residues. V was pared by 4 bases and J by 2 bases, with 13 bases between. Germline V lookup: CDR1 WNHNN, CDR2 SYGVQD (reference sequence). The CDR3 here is CASSAPGATTDTQYF. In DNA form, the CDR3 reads TGCGCCAGCAGTGCCCCAGGGGCCACCACAGATACGCAGTATTTT.

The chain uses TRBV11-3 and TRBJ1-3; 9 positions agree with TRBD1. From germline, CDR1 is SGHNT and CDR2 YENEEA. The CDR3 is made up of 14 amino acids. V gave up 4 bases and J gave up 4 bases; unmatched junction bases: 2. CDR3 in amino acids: CASSSGTGGNTIYF. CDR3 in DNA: TGTGCCAGCAGCTCCGGGACAGGGGGAAACACCATATATTTT.

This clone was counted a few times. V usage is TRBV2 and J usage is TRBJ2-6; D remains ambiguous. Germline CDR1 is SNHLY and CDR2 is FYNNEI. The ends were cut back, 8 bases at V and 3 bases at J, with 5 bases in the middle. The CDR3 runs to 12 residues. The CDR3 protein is CASHGGANVLTF. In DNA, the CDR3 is TGTGCCAGCCACGGTGGGGCCAACGTCCTGACTTTC.